The clone carrying this TCR beta chain was observed many times. V was shortened by 4 bases and J by 8 bases, with 22 bases between the two germline ends. The germline CDR1 and CDR2 sequences are SGHRS and YFSETQ. The CDR3 has 16 amino acids. These data come from a study of identical twins. Healthy Caucasian donors formed the entire cohort. TCRdb analysed the 5' RACE reads with MiXCR anew, one entry per CDR3 protein. The sample comprises 200,000 to 300,000 distinct CDR3 sequences, under 12% of which are singletons, and 10% rests with the top ten. V gene TRBV5-1 combines with J gene TRBJ2-1; D is perhaps TRBD2 (5 bases). This receptor was taken from a man in his forties or fifties in good health. The specimen sequenced was memory T cells sorted from blood. CDR3 protein: CASSRPILDSRDEQFF. CDR3 coding DNA: TGCGCCAGCAGCCGCCCTATCCTGGACTCTAGGGATGAGCAGTTCTTC.